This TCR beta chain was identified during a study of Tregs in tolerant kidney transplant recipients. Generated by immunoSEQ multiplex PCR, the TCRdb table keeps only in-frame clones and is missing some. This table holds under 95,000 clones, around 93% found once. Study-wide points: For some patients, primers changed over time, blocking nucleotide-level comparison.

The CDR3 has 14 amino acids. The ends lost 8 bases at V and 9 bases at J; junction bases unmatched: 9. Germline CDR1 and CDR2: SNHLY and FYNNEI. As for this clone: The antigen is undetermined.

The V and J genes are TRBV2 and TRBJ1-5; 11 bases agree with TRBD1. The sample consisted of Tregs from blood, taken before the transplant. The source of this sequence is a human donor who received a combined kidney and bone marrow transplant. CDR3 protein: CASLGTGGAGPQHF. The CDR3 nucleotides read TGTGCCAGCCTGGGGACAGGGGGGGCCGGGCCCCAGCATTTT.